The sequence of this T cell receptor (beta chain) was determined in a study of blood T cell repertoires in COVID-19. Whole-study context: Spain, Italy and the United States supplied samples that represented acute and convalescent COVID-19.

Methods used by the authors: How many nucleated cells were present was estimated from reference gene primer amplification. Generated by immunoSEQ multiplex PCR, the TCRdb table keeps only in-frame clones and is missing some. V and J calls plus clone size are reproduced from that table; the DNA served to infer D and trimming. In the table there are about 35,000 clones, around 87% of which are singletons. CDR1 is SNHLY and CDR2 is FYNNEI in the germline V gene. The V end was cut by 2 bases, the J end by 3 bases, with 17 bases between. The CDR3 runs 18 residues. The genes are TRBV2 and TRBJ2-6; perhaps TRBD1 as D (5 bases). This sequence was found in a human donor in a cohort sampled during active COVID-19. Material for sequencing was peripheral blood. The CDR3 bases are TGTGCCAGCAGTGAATACGGGCAGGGTCTGGGTGGGGCCAACGTCCTGACTTTC. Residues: CASSEYGQGLGGANVLTF.